The source of this TCR beta chain is a study of glioma-infiltrating T cells after dendritic cell vaccination. Across the whole study: At biweekly intervals, patients got three intradermal dendritic cell vaccine injections.

The primer mix had 60 V beta and 13 J beta primers. Generated by immunoSEQ multiplex PCR, the TCRdb table keeps only in-frame clones and is missing some. The table lists 20,000 or so clones, 79% of them singletons. This clone was observed once. The CDR3 is 14 amino acids. Trimming cost V 4 bases and J 0 bases; bases outside gene matches: 3. The germline CDR1 and CDR2 sequences are LNHDA and SQIVND (reference sequence). This chain links TRBV19 with TRBJ2-7, with 7 bases matching TRBD2. This TCR came from a human donor with glioblastoma. The sequenced sample was blood, obtained before dendritic cell vaccination. CDR3 region: CASSSQRGSYEQYF. The CDR3 coding sequence is TGTGCCAGTAGTAGCCAGCGGGGCTCCTACGAGCAGTACTTC.